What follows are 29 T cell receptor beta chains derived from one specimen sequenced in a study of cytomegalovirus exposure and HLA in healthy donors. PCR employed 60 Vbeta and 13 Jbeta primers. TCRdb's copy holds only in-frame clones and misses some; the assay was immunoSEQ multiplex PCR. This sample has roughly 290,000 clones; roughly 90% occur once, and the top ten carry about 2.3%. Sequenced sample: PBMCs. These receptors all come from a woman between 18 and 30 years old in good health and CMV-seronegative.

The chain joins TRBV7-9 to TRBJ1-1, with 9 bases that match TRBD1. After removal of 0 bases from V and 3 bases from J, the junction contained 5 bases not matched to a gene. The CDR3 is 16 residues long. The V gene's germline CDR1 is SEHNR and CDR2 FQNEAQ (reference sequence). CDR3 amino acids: CASSLALQGADTEAFF. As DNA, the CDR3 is TGTGCCAGCAGCTTAGCGTTACAGGGGGCGGACACTGAAGCTTTCTTT.

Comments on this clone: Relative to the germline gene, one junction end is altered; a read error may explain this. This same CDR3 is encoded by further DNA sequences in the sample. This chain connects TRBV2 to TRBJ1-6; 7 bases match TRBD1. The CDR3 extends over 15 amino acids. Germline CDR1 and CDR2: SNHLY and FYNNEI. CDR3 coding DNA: TGTGCCAGCACTGGGGACAGCTCCTATAATTCCCCCCTCCACTTT. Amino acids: CASTGDSSYNSPLHF.

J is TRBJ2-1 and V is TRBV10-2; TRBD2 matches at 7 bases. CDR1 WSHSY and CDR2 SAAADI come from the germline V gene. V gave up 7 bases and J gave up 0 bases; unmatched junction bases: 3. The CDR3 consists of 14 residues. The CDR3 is CASNAGVSYNEQFF. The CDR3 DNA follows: TGCGCCAGCAACGCGGGGGTCTCCTACAATGAGCAGTTCTTC.

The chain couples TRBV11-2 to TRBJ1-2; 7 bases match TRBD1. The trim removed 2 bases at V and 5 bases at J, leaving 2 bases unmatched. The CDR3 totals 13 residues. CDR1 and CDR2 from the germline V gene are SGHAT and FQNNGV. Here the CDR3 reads CASSLSRGYGYTF. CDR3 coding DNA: TGTGCCAGCAGCTTAAGCAGGGGGTATGGCTACACCTTC.

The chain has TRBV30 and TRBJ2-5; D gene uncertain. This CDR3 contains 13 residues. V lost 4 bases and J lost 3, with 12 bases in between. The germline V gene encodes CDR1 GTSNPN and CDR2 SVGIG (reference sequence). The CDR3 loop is CAWNVRAKETQYF. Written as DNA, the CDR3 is TGTGCCTGGAATGTTCGCGCCAAAGAGACCCAGTACTTC.

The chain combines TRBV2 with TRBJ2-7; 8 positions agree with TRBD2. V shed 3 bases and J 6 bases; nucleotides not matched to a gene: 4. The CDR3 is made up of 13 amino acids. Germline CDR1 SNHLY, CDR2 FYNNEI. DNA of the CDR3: TGTGCCAGCAGTGACGTCCGGGGGGGCGAGCAGTACTTC. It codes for CASSDVRGGEQYF.

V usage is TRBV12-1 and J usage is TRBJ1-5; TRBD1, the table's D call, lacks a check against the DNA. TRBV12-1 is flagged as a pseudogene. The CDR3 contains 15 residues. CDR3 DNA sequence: TGTGCCAGCAGCTTCCGGACAGGGGGCAGACAGCCCCAGCATTTT. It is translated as CASSFRTGGRQPQHF.

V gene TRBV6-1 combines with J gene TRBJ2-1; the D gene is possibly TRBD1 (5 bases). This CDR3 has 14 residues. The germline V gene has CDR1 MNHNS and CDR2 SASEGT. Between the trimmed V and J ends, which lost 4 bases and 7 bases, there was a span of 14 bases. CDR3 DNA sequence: TGTGCCAGCAGTGGGTCTAAAAGGGGAAATGAGCAGTTCTTC. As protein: CASSGSKRGNEQFF.

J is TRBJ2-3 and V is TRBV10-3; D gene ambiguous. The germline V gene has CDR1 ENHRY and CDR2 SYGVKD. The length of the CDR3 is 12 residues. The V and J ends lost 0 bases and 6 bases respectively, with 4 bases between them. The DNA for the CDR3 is TGTGCCATCAGTGAGTCATCGGATACGCAGTATTTT. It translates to CAISESSDTQYF.

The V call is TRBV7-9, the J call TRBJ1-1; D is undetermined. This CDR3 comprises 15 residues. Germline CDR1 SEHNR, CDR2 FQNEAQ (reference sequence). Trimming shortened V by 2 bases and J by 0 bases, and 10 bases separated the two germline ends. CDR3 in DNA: TGTGCCAGCAGCTTAAGTCAACAGCTGAACACTGAAGCTTTCTTT. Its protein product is CASSLSQQLNTEAFF.

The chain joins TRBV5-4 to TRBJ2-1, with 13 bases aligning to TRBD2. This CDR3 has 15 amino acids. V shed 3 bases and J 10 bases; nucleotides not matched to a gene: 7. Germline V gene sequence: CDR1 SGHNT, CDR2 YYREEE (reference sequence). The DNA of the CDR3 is TGTGCCAGCAGCTCCCCGGGACTAGCGGGGATAGAGCAGTTCTTC. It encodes CASSSPGLAGIEQFF.

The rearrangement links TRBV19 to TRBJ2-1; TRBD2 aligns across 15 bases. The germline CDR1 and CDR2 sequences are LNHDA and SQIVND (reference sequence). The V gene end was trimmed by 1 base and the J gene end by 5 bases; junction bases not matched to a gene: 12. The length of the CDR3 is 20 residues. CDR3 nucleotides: TGTGCCAGTAGTATAGGACCGGGACTAGCGGGGGGACGACGAAACAATGAGCAGTTCTTC. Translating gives CASSIGPGLAGGRRNNEQFF.

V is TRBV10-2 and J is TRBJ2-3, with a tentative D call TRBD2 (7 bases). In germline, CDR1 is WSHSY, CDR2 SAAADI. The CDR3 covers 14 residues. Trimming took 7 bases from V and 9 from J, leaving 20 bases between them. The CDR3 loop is CASTIGGALPTQYF. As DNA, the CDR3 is TGCGCCAGCACCATAGGGGGGGCGCTCCCAACGCAGTATTTT.

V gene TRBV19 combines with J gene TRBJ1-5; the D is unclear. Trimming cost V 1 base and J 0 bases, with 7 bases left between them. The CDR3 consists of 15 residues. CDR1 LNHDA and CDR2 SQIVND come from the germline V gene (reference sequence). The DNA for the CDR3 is TGTGCCAGTAGTATAGTCAGTAATAGCAATCAGCCCCAGCATTTT. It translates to CASSIVSNSNQPQHF.

CDR3 region: CASRVGTSGTGRYEQYF. The CDR3 nucleotides are TGCGCCAGCAGGGTCGGGACGTCCGGGACAGGGAGGTACGAGCAGTACTTC. This chain joins TRBV10-1 and TRBJ2-7; 9 positions agree with TRBD1. Germline-derived CDR1 and CDR2 are WNHNN and SYGVQD (reference sequence). The CDR3 runs 17 residues. Trimming cost V 6 bases and J 4 bases; bases outside gene matches: 16.

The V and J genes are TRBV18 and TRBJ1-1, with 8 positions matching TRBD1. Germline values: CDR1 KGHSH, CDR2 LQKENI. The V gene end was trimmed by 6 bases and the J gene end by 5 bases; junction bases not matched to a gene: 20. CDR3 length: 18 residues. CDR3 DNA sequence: TGTGCCAGCTCCCAAACTTTCCAGGCAGGGGGCGTAAGAACTGAAGCTTTCTTT. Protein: CASSQTFQAGGVRTEAFF.

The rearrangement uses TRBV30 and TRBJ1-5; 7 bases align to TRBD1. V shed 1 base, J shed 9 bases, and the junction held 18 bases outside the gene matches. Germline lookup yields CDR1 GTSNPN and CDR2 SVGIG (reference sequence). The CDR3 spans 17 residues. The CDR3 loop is CAWSDEGTLSQGGPQHF. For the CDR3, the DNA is TGTGCCTGGAGTGACGAGGGTACCCTTTCTCAGGGGGGGCCCCAGCATTTT. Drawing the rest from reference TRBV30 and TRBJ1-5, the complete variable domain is SQTIHQWPATLVQPVGSPLSLECTVEGTSNPNLYWYRQAAGRGLQLLFYSVGIGQISSEVPQNLSASRPQDRQFILSSKKLLLSDSGFYLCAWSDEGTLSQGGPQHFGDGTRLSIL.

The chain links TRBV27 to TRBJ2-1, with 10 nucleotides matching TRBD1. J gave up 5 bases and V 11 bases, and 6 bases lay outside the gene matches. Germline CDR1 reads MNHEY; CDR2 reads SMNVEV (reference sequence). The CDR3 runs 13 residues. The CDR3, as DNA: TGTGCCGCGTCCGGGACAGGGGACAATGAGCAGTTCTTC. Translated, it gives CAASGTGDNEQFF.

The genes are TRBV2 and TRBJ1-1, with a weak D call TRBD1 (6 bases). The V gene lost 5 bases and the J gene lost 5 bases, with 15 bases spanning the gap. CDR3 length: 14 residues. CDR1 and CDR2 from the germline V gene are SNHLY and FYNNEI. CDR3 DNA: TGTGCCAGCAGTAGGGACAAGATAAGGACTGAAGCTTTCTTT. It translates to CASSRDKIRTEAFF.

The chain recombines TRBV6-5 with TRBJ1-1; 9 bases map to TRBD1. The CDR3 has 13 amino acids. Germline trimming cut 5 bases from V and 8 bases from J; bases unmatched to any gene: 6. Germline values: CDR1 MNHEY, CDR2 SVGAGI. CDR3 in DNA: TGTGCCAGCAGTGCGACAGGGGGGATAGAAGCTTTCTTT. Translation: CASSATGGIEAFF.

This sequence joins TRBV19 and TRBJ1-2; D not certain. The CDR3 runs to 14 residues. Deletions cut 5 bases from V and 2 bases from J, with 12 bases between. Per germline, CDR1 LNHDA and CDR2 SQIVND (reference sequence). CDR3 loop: CASSFRGLNYGYTF. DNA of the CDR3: TGTGCCAGTAGTTTTCGCGGGCTGAACTATGGCTACACCTTC. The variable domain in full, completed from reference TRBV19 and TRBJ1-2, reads DGGITQSPKYLFRKEGQNVTLSCEQNLNHDAMYWYRQDPGQGLRLIYYSQIVNDFQKGDIAEGYSVSREKKESFPLTVTSAQKNPTAFYLCASSFRGLNYGYTFGSGTRLTVV.

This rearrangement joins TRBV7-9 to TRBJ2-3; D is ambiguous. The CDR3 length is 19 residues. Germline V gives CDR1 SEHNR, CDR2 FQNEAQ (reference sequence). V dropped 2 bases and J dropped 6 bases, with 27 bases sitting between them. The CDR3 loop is CASSLRPRLAPIPGDTQYF. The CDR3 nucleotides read TGTGCCAGCAGCTTACGCCCCCGTCTGGCTCCGATCCCCGGGGATACGCAGTATTTT.

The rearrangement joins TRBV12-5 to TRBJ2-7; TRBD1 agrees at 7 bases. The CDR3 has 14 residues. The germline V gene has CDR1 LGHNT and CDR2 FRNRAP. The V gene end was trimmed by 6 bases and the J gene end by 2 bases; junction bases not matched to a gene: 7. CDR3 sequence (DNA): TGTGCTAGTGGGGGGTGGGACAGTACCTACGAGCAGTACTTC. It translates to CASGGWDSTYEQYF.

This chain's CDR3 is CAWSPGQPNQPQHF. For the CDR3, the DNA is TGTGCCTGGAGTCCAGGACAGCCCAATCAGCCCCAGCATTTT. This chain uses TRBV30 with TRBJ1-5; maybe TRBD1 (6 bases). The CDR3 length is 14 residues. Germline V gene lookup returns CDR1 GTSNPN and CDR2 SVGIG (reference sequence). Deletions cut 2 bases from V and 3 bases from J, with 11 bases between.

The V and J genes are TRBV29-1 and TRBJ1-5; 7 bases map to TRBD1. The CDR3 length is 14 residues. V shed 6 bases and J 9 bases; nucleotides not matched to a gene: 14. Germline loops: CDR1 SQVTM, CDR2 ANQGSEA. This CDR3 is CSVLLEGAQGPQHF. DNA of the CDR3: TGCAGCGTCCTACTGGAGGGGGCGCAGGGGCCCCAGCATTTT.

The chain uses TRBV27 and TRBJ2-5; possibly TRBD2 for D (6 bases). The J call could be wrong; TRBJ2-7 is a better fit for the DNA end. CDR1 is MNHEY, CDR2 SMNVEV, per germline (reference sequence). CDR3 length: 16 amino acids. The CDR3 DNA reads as TGTGCCAGCAGTTTATGGGGGGAAAAATCGTCCTACGAGCAGTACTTC. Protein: CASSLWGEKSSYEQYF.

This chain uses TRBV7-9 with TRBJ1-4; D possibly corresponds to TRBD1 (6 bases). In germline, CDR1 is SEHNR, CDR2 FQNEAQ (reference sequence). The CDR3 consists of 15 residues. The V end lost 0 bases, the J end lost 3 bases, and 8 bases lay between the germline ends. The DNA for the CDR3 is TGTGCCAGCAGCTTAGCCAGGGGTGCTAATGAAAAACTGTTTTTT. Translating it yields CASSLARGANEKLFF.

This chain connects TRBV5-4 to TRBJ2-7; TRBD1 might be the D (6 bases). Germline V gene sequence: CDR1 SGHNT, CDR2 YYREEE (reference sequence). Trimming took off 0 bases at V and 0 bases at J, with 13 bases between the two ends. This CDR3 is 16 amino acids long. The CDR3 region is CASSLGGGTSSYEQYF. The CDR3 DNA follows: TGTGCCAGCAGCTTGGGTGGGGGCACTAGCTCCTACGAGCAGTACTTC.

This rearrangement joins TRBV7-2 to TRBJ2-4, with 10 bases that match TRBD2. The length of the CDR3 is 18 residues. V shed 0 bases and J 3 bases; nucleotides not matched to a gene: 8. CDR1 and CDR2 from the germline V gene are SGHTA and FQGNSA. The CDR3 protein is CASSLAPSGGAGKNIQYF. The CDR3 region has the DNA TGTGCCAGCAGCTTAGCCCCAAGCGGGGGGGCGGGCAAAAACATTCAGTACTTC.